The T cell receptor (beta chain) described here comes from a study of blood T cells in healthy people across ages. Findings of the study overall: Naive T cell percentage by flow cytometry tracked strongly with beta diversity.

Comments on this clonotype: Its antigen is as yet unknown.

Alongside a J-beta primer mix, a sample-barcoded 5' primer served in a second PCR lasting about 6 to 12 cycles. Through a template-switch adaptor with 12 random nucleotides, each cDNA molecule received a tag. In TCRdb, the 5' RACE reads were re-called with MiXCR into one record per CDR3 protein. The sample carries 1.5 million to 1.8 million distinct CDR3 sequences, approximately 42% recorded once. Researchers report isolating at least 6 million PBMCs per sample. V lost 4 bases and J lost 7; bases outside the gene matches: 15. Germline V gene data show CDR1 as SQVTM and CDR2 as ANQGSEA. This CDR3 is 15 amino acids long.

Sequences were obtained from blood. This chain uses TRBV29-1 with TRBJ2-7, with TRBD2 identical over 8 bases. The sequence was collected from a woman aged 18-35 years in good health. Written as DNA, the CDR3 is TGCAGCGTTGGAGGTCTAGCGGGTTCCTACAATGAGCAGTACTTC. Its protein is CSVGGLAGSYNEQYF.